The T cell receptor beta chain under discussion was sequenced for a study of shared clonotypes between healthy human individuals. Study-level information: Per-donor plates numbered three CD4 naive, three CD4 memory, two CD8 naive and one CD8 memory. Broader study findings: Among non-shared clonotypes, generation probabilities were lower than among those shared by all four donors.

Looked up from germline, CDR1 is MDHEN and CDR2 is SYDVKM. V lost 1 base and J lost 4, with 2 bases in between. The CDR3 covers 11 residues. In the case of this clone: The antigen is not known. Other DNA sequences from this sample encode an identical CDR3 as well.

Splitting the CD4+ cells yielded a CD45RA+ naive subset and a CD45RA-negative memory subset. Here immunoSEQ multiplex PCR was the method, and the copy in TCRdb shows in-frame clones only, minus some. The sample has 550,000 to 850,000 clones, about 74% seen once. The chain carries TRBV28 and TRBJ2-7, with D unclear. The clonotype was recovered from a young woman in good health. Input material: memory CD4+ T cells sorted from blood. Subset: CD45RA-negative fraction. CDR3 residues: CASSLFYEQYF. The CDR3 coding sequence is TGTGCCAGCAGTTTATTTTACGAGCAGTACTTC.